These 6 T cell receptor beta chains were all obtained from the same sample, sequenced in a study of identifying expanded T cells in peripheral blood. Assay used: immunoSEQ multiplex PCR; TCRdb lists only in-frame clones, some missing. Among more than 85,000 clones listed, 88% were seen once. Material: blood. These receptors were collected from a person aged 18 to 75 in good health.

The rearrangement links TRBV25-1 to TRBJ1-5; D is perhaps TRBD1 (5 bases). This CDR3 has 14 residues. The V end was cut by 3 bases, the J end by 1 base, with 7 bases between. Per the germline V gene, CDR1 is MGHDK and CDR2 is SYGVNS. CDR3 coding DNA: TGTGCCAGCAGTGATGACAGAAGCAATCAGCCCCAGCATTTT. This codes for CASSDDRSNQPQHF.

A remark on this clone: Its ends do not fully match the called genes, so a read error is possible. CDR3 amino acids: CASTEVVGSPYEQYF. In DNA, the CDR3 is TGTGCCAGCACTGAAGTCGTCGGGAGCCCCTACGAGCAGTACTTC. V usage is TRBV6-1 and J usage is TRBJ2-7; TRBD2 is a possible D gene (6 bases). This CDR3 region has 15 residues. CDR1 and CDR2 (germline): MNHNS, SASEGT.

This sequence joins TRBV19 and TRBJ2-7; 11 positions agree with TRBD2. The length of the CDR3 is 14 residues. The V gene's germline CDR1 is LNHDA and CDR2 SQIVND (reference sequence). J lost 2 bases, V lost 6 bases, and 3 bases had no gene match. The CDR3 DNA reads TGTGCCAGTAGGCAACTAGCGGGGGCCTACGAGCAGTACTTC. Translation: CASRQLAGAYEQYF.

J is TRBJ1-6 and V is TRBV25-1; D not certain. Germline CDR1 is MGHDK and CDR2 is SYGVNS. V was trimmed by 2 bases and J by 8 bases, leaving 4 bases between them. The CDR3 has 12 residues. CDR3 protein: CASSEGDSPLHF. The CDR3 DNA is TGTGCCAGCAGTGAAGGGGATTCACCCCTCCACTTT.

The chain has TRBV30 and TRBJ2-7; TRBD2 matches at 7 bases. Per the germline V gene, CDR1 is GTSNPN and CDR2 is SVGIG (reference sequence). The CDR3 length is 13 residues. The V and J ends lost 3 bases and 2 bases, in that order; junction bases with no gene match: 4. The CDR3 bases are TGTGCCTGGAGATCCGGGGGGACCTACGAGCAGTACTTC. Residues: CAWRSGGTYEQYF.

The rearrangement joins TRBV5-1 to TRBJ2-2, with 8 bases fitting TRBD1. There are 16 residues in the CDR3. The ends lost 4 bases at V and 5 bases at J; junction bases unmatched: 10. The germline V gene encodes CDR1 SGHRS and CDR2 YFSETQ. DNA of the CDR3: TGCGCCAGCAGCAACCCAGGGGGCGCGGATACCGGGGAGCTGTTTTTT. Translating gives CASSNPGGADTGELFF.